This T cell receptor (beta chain) came from a study of blood T cell repertoires in COVID-19 (dated by TCRdb to between 2020 and 2021). Concerning the study at large: Samples from collaborators originated in the United States, Italy and Spain and spanned both the acute and convalescent phases of COVID-19. HLA class I and class II types, where available, came from metadata supplied by the sample provider rather than from assay-based typing. Subjects who had been exposed to COVID-19, were actively infected with it, or had recovered from it provided the deeply sampled blood TCRbeta repertoires that made up the dataset. The repertoires were released in a freely available public database intended as a resource for research on the immune response to SARS-CoV-2. Samples were obtained from the ongoing ImmuneRACE study (first 160 participants) and from 1,000 to 1,500 subjects provided by 6 global collaborators. The material from the prospective study consisted of cDNA or gDNA derived from T cells, B-cell-depleted T cells, or PBMCs. A de-identified subject ID, COVID-19 status, age in years and sex were almost always included in the sample metadata.

Participants in the prospective study were aged 18 to 89 years, lived in some 24 United States geographic areas, and enrolled through a virtual design. In the prospective study, participants were assigned to cohorts based on the clinical history participants reported in a screening survey and a study questionnaire. Exposed participants were defined as having been in contact with someone with a PCR-confirmed or clinician-diagnosed COVID-19 case within 2 weeks of study entry. In the prospective study, mobile phlebotomists collected whole blood, serum and a nasopharyngeal or oropharyngeal swab from each participant. Over a 2-month period, participants in the prospective study had the option of providing additional blood draws and questionnaires. Before DNA extraction, prospective study blood samples were shipped either frozen or at room temperature. The immunoSEQ Assay, a bias-controlled multiplex PCR, was used to amplify TCRbeta CDR3 regions from genomic DNA. The authors processed their data as follows. Within the assay, amplification of reference gene primers was used to estimate how many nucleated cells each sample contained. Sequence reads were collapsed and filtered to measure the absolute abundance of every unique TCRbeta CDR3 rearrangement. For each sample, productive Simpson clonality was calculated by taking the square root of Simpson's diversity index across productive rearrangements. TCRdb carries this immuneACCESS record with in-frame sequences only. Its versions omit some clonotypes, under half of them owing to an unresolved V gene in the studies checked, with the rest unexplained. Clone size and V and J calls were adopted from that table, with D and trimming inferred from the DNA. This sample gives 250,000 to 300,000 clones in total; about four fifths of them show up just once. The ten largest clonotypes hold about 5% of the sample.

Remarks on this clone: There is no known antigen for this receptor. Base qualities are missing; no much larger clone stands one base away.

General findings and caveats noted by the study authors: Clinical and demographic metadata were provided uncurated, with the amount varying by source and participant.

Clipping removes 2 bases from V and 8 bases from J, with 4 as the unmatched junction base count. Reading the germline V gene gives CDR1 MNHEY and CDR2 SVGAGI. From the cysteine through the phenylalanine, the CDR3 covers 15 amino acids. The retained sequence is limited to the CDR3, 45 bases, with the frame set at the first base. This chain joins TRBV6-5 to TRBJ1-3, with 12 middle bases fitting TRBD1. Sequencing was done on a sample of PBMCs or T cells enriched from blood (not recorded which). The clonotype originates from a man aged 40-50 years who had been exposed to COVID-19. This receptor has the CDR3 CASSYMGQGADTIYF. In nucleotides, the sequence is TGTGCCAGCAGTTACATGGGACAGGGGGCTGACACCATATATTTT.